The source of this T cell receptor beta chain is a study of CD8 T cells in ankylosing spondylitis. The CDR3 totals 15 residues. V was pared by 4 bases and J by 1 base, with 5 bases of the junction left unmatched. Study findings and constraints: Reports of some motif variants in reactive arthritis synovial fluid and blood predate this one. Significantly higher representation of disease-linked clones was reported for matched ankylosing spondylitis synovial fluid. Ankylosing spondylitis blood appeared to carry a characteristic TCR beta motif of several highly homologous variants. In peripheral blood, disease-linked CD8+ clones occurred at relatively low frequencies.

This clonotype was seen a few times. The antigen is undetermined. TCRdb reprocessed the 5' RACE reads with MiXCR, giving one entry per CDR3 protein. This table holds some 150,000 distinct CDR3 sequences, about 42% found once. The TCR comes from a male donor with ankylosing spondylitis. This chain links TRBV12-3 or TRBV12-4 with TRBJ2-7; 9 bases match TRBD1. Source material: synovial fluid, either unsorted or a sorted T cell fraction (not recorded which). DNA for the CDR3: TGTGCCAGCAGTTCCGGGACAGGGTATTCCTACGAGCAGTACTTC. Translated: CASSSGTGYSYEQYF.